This T cell receptor (beta chain) was captured by sequencing in a study of blood T cell repertoires in COVID-19. Study summary: Samples representing acute and convalescent COVID-19 were sourced from the United States, Italy and Spain.

Participant age was roughly 18 to 90 years, and participants resided in about 25 US areas. Those designated as exposed participants met a COVID-19 case within 2 weeks before study entry. Original processing notes: Reference gene primer amplification gave estimated nucleated cell counts. The protocol was immunoSEQ multiplex PCR, while the TCRdb copy is restricted to in-frame clones and leaves out a portion. The DNA was the basis for D and trimming; V, J and clone size are from that table. The sample contains about 430,000 clones, roughly 90% of which appear only once. CDR1 and CDR2 (germline): LNHNV, YYDKDF (reference sequence). With 3 bases removed from V and 5 bases from J, the gap between germline ends came to 13 bases. This CDR3 comprises 15 residues.

The receptor comes from a woman between 18 and 29 years old who had been exposed to COVID-19. This sequence joins TRBV15 and TRBJ1-4; D possibly corresponds to TRBD1 (5 bases). Sequenced sample: PBMCs or T cells enriched from blood (not recorded which). This chain's CDR3 is CATSSGGANNEKLFF. Written as DNA, the CDR3 is TGTGCCACCAGCAGCGGAGGGGCTAACAATGAAAAACTGTTTTTT.